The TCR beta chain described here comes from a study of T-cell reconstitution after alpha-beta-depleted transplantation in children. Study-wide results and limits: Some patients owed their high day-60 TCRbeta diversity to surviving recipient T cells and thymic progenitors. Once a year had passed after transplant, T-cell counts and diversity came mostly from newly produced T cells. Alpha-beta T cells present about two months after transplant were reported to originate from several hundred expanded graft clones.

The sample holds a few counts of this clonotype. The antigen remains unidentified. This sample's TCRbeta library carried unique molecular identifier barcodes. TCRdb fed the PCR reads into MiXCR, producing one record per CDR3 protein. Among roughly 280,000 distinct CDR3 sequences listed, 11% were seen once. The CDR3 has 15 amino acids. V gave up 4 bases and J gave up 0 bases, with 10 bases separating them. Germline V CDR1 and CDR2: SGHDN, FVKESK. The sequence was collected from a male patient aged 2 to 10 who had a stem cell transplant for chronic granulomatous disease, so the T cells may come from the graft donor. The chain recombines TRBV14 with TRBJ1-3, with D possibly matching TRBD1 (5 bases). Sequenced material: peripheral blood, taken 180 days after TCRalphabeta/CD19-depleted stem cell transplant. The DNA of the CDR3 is TGTGCCAGCAGCCGGGGACGGATCTCTGGAAACACCATATATTTT. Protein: CASSRGRISGNTIYF.